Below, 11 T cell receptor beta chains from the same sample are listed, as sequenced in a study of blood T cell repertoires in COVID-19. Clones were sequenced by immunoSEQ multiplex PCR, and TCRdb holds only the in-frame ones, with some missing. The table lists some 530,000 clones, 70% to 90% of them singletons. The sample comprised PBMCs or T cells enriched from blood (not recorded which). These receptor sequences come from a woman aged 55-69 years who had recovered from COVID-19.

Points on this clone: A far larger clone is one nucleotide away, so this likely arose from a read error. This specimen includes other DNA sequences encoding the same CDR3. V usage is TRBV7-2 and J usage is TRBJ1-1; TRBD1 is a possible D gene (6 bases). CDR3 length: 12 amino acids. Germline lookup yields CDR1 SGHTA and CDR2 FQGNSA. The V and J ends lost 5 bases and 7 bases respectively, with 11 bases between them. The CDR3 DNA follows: TGTGCCAGCAGCCCCGGGACAAGTGAAGCTTTCTTT. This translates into CASSPGTSEAFF.

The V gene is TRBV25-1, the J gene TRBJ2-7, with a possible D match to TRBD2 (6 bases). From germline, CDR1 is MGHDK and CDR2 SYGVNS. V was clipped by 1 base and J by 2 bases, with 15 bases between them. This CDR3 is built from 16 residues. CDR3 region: CASSESGIGGAYEQYF. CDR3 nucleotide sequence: TGTGCCAGCAGTGAATCGGGAATCGGGGGAGCCTACGAGCAGTACTTC.

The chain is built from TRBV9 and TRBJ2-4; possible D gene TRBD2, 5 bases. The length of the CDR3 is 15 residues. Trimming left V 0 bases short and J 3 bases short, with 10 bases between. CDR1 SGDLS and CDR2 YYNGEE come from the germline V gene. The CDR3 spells CASSVDPGIKNIQYF. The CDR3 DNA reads TGTGCCAGCAGCGTAGATCCGGGAATCAAAAACATTCAGTACTTC.

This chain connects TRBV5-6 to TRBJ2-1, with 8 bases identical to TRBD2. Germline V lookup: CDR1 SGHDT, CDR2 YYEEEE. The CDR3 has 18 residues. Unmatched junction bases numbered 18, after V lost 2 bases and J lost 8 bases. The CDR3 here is CASSFRSSGLPLHDEQFF. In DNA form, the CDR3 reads TGTGCCAGCAGCTTTAGGTCTAGCGGGCTGCCCCTTCATGATGAGCAGTTCTTC.

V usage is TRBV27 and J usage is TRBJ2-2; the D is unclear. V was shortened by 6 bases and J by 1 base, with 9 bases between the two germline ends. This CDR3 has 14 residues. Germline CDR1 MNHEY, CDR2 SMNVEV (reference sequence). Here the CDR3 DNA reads TGTGCCAGCAGGTCCGGTATGAACACCGGGGAGCTGTTTTTT. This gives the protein CASRSGMNTGELFF.

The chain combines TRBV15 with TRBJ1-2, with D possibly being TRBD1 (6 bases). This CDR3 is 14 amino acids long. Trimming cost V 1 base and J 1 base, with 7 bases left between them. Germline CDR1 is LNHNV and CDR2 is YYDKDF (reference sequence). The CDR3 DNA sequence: TGTGCCACCAGCAGAGTAGGGGGTAACTATGGCTACACCTTC. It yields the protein CATSRVGGNYGYTF.

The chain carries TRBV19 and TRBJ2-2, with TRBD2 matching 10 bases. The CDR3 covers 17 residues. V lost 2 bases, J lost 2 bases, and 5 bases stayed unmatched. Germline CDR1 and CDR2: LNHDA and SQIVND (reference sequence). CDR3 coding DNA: TGTGCCAGTAGTATATTAGCGGGGGGCTTAAACACCGGGGAGCTGTTTTTT. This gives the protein CASSILAGGLNTGELFF.

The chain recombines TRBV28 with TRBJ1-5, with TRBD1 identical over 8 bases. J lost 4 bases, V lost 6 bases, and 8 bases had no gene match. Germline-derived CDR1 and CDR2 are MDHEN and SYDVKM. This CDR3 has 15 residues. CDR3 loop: CASSPGQGRNQPQHF. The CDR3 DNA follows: TGTGCCAGCAGCCCTGGACAGGGAAGGAATCAGCCCCAGCATTTT.

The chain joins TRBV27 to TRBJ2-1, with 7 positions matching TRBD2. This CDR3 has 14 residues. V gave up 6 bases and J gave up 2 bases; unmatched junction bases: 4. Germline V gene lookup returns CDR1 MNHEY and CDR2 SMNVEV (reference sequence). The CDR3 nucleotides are TGTGCCAGCAGCACGGGGGGAGCCTACAATGAGCAGTTCTTC. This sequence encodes CASSTGGAYNEQFF.

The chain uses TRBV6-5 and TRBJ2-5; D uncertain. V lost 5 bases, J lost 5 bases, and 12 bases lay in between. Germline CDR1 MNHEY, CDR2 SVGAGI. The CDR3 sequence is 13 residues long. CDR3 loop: CASSHGPEETQYF. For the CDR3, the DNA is TGTGCCAGCAGTCACGGTCCCGAGGAGACCCAGTACTTC.

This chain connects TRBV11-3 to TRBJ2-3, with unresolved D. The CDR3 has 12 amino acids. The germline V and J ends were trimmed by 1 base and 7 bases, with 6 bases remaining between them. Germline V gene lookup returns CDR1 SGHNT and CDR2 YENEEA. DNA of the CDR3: TGTGCCAGCAGCTTAGGAGTAAATACGCAGTATTTT. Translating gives CASSLGVNTQYF.